This is a list of T cell receptor beta chains from one sample in a study of low-dose radiotherapy and immunotherapy resistance in tumors. TCRdb reprocessed the reads with MiXCR, giving one entry per CDR3 protein. The sample yields tens of thousands of distinct CDR3 sequences, over 15% seen once. Sequences were derived from PBMCs, sampled before treatment. The receptor set was obtained from a male donor with prostate cancer. The CDR3 runs from the conserved cysteine through the conserved F or W. A D gene is named only where the DNA matches it firmly. The size entry is marked missing in some rows and otherwise reads once, few, many or a size class.

j_call	d_call	v_call	clone_size	cdr3_aa	cdr3_nt
TRBJ1-5	NA	TRBV6-2/TRBV6-3	many	CASDRPRRGGQNQPQHF	TGTGCCAGCGACAGGCCCCGCAGGGGCGGTCAAAATCAGCCCCAGCATTTT
TRBJ2-2	NA	TRBV18	many	CASSPLTGTGELFF	TGTGCCAGCTCACCGCTGACAGGCACCGGGGAGCTGTTTTTT
TRBJ2-4	NA	TRBV11-2	many	CASSLVQGTNIQYF	TGTGCCAGCAGCTTAGTACAGGGAACAAACATTCAGTACTTC
TRBJ1-5	NA	TRBV12-5	many	CASGLVYEGGYGNQPQHF	TGTGCTAGTGGTTTGGTATATGAGGGGGGCTATGGCAATCAGCCCCAGCATTTT
TRBJ2-7	NA	TRBV14	many	CASSHGPEQYF	TGTGCCAGCAGCCACGGACCGGAGCAGTACTTC
TRBJ2-3	NA	TRBV12-3/TRBV12-4	NA	CASGVGAGADTQYF	TGTGCCAGCGGGGTTGGGGCTGGGGCAGATACGCAGTATTTT
TRBJ1-1	NA	TRBV5-1	many	CASSLRGAGTEAFF	TGCGCCAGCAGCTTGCGGGGGGCGGGCACTGAAGCTTTCTTT
TRBJ2-2	NA	TRBV29-1	few	CSVDDTTTGELFFF	NA
TRBJ2-7	TRBD2	TRBV7-8	many	CATRGGSYEQYF	TGTGCCACCCGGGGGGGGAGTTACGAGCAGTACTTC
TRBJ1-1	NA	TRBV25-1	NA	CASTATGLTEAFF	TGTGCCAGCACCGCCACAGGGCTTACTGAAGCTTTCTTT
TRBJ1-1	TRBD1	TRBV19	few	CASKDSGTEEAFF	TGTGCCAGTAAGGACTCCGGGACAGAAGAAGCTTTCTTT
TRBJ2-1	NA	TRBV3-1	once	CASSPNRAREGNEQFF	TGTGCCAGCAGCCCGAACAGGGCAAGAGAAGGCAATGAGCAGTTCTTC